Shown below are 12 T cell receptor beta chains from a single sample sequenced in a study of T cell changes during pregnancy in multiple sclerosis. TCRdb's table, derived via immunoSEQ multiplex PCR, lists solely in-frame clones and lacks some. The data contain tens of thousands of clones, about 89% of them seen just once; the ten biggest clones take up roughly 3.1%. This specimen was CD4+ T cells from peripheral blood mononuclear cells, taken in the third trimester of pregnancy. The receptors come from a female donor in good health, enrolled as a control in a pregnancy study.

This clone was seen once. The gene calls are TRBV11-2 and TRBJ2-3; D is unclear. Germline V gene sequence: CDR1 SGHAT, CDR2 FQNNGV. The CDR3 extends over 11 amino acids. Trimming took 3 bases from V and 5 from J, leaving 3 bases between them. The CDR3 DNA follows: TGTGCCAGCAGCTTTAGAGATACGCAGTATTTT. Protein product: CASSFRDTQYF.

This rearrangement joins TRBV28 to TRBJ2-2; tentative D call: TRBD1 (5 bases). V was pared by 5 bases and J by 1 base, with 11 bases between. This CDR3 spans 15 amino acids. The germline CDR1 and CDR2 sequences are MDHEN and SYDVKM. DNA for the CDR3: TGTGCCAGCAGTCAAAGACAGCTGAACACCGGGGAGCTGTTTTTT. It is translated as CASSQRQLNTGELFF.

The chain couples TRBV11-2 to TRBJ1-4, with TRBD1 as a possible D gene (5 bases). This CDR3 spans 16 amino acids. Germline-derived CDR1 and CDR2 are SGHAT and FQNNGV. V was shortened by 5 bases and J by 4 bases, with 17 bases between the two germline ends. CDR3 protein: CASSPTLQAFNEKLFF. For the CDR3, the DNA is TGTGCCAGCAGCCCAACCTTACAGGCCTTTAATGAAAAACTGTTTTTT.

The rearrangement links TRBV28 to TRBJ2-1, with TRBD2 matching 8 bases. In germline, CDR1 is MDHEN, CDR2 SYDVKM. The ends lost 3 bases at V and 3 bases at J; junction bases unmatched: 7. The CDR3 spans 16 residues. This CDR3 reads CASSFSSGRFYNEQFF. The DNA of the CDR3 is TGTGCCAGCAGTTTTTCTAGCGGGCGGTTCTACAATGAGCAGTTCTTC.

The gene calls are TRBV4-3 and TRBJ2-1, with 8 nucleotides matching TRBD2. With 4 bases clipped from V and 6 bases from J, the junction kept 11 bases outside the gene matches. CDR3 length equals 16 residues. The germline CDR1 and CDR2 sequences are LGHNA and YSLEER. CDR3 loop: CASSPPLALAGNEQFF. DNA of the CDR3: TGCGCCAGCAGCCCTCCCCTAGCTCTAGCGGGCAATGAGCAGTTCTTC.

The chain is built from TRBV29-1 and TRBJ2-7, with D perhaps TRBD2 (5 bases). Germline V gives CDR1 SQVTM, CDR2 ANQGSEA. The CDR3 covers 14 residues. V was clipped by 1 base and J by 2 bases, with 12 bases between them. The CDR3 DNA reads TGCAGCGTTGAAGGAGCGGCCCTGACCTACGAGCAGTACTTC. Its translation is CSVEGAALTYEQYF.

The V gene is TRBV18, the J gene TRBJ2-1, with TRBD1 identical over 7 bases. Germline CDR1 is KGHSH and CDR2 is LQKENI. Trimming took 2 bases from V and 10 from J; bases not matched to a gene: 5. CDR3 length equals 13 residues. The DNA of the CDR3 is TGTGCCAGCTCACCAGACAGGGTAGGGGAGCAGTTCTTC. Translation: CASSPDRVGEQFF.

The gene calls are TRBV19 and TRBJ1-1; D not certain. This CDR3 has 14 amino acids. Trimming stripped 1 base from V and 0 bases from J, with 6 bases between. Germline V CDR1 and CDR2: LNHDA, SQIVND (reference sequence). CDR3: CASSIGQVNTEAFF. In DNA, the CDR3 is TGTGCCAGTAGTATAGGTCAGGTGAACACTGAAGCTTTCTTT.

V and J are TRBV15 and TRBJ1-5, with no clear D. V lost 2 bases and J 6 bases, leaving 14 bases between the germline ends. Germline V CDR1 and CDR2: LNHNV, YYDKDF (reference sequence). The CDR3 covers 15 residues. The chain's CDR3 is CATSRQSFAGQPQHF. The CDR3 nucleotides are TGTGCCACCAGCAGACAGAGTTTTGCGGGTCAGCCCCAGCATTTT. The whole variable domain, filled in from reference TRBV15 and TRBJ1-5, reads DAMVIQNPRYQVTQFGKPVTLSCSQTLNHNVMYWYQQKSSQAPKLLFHYYDKDFNNEADTPDNFQSRRPNTSFCFLDIRSPGLGDTAMYLCATSRQSFAGQPQHFGDGTRLSIL.

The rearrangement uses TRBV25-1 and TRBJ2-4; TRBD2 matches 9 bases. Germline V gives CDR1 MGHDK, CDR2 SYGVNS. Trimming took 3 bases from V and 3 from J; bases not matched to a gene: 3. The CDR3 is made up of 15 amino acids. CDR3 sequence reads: CASSERGGLKNIQYF. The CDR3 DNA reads TGTGCCAGCAGTGAGCGGGGGGGCCTCAAAAACATTCAGTACTTC.

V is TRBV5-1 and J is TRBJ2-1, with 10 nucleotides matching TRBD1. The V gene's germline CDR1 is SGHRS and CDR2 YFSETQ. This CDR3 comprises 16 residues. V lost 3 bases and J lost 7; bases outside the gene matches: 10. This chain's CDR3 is CASSWLSSDRGNEQFF. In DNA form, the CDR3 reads TGCGCCAGCAGCTGGCTCTCTTCGGACAGGGGGAATGAGCAGTTCTTC.

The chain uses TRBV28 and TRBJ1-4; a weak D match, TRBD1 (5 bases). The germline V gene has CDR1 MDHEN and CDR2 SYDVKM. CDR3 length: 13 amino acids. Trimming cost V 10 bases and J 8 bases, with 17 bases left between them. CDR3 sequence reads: CATSREGMEKLFF. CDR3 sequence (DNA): TGTGCCACTTCGAGGGAGGGGATGGAAAAACTGTTTTTT. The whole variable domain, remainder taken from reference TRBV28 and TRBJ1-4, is DVKVTQSSRYLVKRTGEKVFLECVQDMDHENMFWYRQDPGLGLRLIYFSYDVKMKEKGDIPEGYSVSREKKERFSLILESASTNQTSMYLCATSREGMEKLFFGSGTQLSVL.